A selection of T cell receptor beta chains follows, all from one sample in a study of T cell changes during pregnancy in multiple sclerosis. Sequenced by immunoSEQ multiplex PCR; TCRdb stores in-frame clones only, minus some. Here the sample spans 55,000 or so clones, approximately 90% being singletons. The sample here was CD4+ T cells from peripheral blood mononuclear cells, taken after pregnancy. The origin of the receptors is a female donor with multiple sclerosis, enrolled in a pregnancy study. The CDR3 runs from the conserved cysteine through the conserved F or W. A D gene is named only where the DNA matches it firmly. Clone size is stated in some rows and not others, as once, few, many or a class when expanded.

>TRBJ1-2|TRBV4-3|.|TRBD1
TGCGCCAGCAGCTATGGGACAGGGGCAGGGGTTCGAGGCTACACCTTC
CASSYGTGAGVRGYTF
>TRBJ2-3|TRBV7-2|.|TRBD2
TGTGCCAGCAGCCGGGGTGGGGGGGGACCAGATACGCAGTATTTT
CASSRGGGGPDTQYF
>TRBJ1-5|TRBV7-2|.|.
TGTGCCAGCAGCTTAGGCCAGGGCAGCAATCAGCCCCAGCATTTT
CASSLGQGSNQPQHF
>TRBJ1-1|TRBV19|.|TRBD1
TGTGCCAGTAGTATAACAGGGACAGGATCCATGAACACTGAAGCTTTCTTT
CASSITGTGSMNTEAFF
>TRBJ1-1|TRBV10-3|few|TRBD1
TGTGCCATCAGTGGGGACAGGAACACTGAAGCTTTCTTT
CAISGDRNTEAFF
>TRBJ2-7|TRBV19|.|.
TGTGCCAGTAGTAGTATCGGCGAGCAGTACTTC
CASSSIGEQYF
>TRBJ1-1|TRBV12-5|few|TRBD1
TGTGCTAGTGGTTTGGCGACAGGGGGCTGGACTGAAGCTTTCTTT
CASGLATGGWTEAFF
>TRBJ1-4|TRBV29-1|.|.
TGCAGCGTTCGAGCAACTAATGAAAAACTGTTTTTT
CSVRATNEKLFF
>TRBJ2-4|TRBV5-4|.|TRBD2
TGTGCCAGCAGCCCGGGGGGGGGACGAGCCAAAAACATTCAGTACTTC
CASSPGGGRAKNIQYF
>TRBJ1-2|TRBV7-2|.|TRBD1
TGTGCCAGCAGCTTAGCGGACAGGGGGTACTATGGCTACACCTTC
CASSLADRGYYGYTF
>TRBJ1-6|TRBV6-6|.|TRBD1
TGTGCCAGCAGTTACGACAGGGAGGTTTCACCCCTCCACTTT
CASSYDREVSPLHF
>TRBJ1-5|TRBV27|once|.
TGTGCCAGCAGTTTGGGCAGGGAACGACCCCAGCATTTT
CASSLGRERPQHF
>TRBJ1-2|TRBV9|.|TRBD1
TGTGCCAGCAGCGGACAGGGGGGCTACACCTTC
CASSGQGGYTF
>TRBJ1-5|TRBV6-1|.|TRBD1
TGTGCCAGCAGAGGGACAGGGCCGAATCAGCCCCAGCATTTT
CASRGTGPNQPQHF
>TRBJ1-1|TRBV15|.|.
TGTGCCACCAGCAGAGATCTCGCAGCTGAAGCTTTCTTT
CATSRDLAAEAFF
>TRBJ2-7|TRBV2|.|.
TGTGCCAGCACGGCGGGCTCCTACGAGCAGTACTTC
CASTAGSYEQYF
>TRBJ2-2|TRBV5-1|.|.
TGCGCCAGCAGCTTGAGGTGGCAGGGGTACGGGGAGCTGTTTTTT
CASSLRWQGYGELFF
>TRBJ2-5|TRBV7-3|.|TRBD2
TGTGCCAGCAGCTTAAGGCCCACAGCGGGGGGCCAAGAGACCCAGTACTTC
CASSLRPTAGGQETQYF
>TRBJ1-1|TRBV25-1|.|TRBD1
TGTGCCAGCAGGCGACAGGGGGCGGACACTGAAGCTTTCTTT
CASRRQGADTEAFF
>TRBJ2-4|TRBV7-9|once|TRBD2
TGTGCCAGCAGCTGGGGGTGGACTAGCGAAAACATTCAGTACTTC
CASSWGWTSENIQYF
>TRBJ1-6|TRBV6-5|.|.
TGTGCCAGCAGTTATTGGGCAGGGGCGAATAATTCACCCCTCCACTTT
CASSYWAGANNSPLHF
>TRBJ2-1|TRBV4-2|.|TRBD2
TGTGCCAGCAGCCTGTATACTAGCGGGGGGGCTTTGAGTTCCTACAATGAGCAGTTCTTC
CASSLYTSGGALSSYNEQFF
>TRBJ1-1|TRBV7-9|.|.
TGTGCCAGCAGCTCGCAGGGTATGAACACTGAAGCTTTCTTT
CASSSQGMNTEAFF
>TRBJ2-2|TRBV21-1|.|.
TGTGCCAGCAGCTCCGGACAGGACACCGGGGAGCTGTTTTTT
CASSSGQDTGELFF
>TRBJ1-3|TRBV30|.|.
TGTGCCTGGAGTCTCCGCGGGGGATCTGGAAACACCATATATTTT
CAWSLRGGSGNTIYF
>TRBJ1-6|TRBV6-5|.|.
TGTGCCAGCAGTTACCAGAATTCACCCCTCCACTTT
CASSYQNSPLHF
>TRBJ1-2|TRBV4-2|.|TRBD1
TGTGCCAGCAGCCAAGAAGGACAGGGTTTTGGCTACACCTTC
CASSQEGQGFGYTF
>TRBJ2-7|TRBV11-3|.|TRBD2
TGTGCCAGCAGCTTAGGATCGGGGGGCGAGCAGTACTTC
CASSLGSGGEQYF
>TRBJ1-4|TRBV16|.|.
TGTGCCAGCAGCCAATACAGGATTAATGAAAAACTGTTTTTT
CASSQYRINEKLFF
>TRBJ1-2|TRBV7-2|.|.
TGTGCCAGCAGCTTAGTGCCAGGCCTTAACTATGGCTACACCTTC
CASSLVPGLNYGYTF
>TRBJ1-2|TRBV6-1|once|.
TGTGCCAGCAGGGACTTAGGCAGGGGCGGCGGCTACACCTTC
CASRDLGRGGGYTF
>TRBJ1-2|TRBV6-1|.|.
TGTGCCAGCAGTGAACAGTATGGCTACACCTTC
CASSEQYGYTF
>TRBJ2-1|TRBV5-4|.|TRBD2
TGTGCCAGCAGCTTCGGCCTGGGACTAGGGTCCTACAATGAGCAGTTCTTC
CASSFGLGLGSYNEQFF
>TRBJ1-1|TRBV10-3|.|.
TGTGCCATCGGACGCGAGGGGGTAGAGACTGAAGCTTTCTTT
CAIGREGVETEAFF
>TRBJ1-4|TRBV5-1|.|TRBD1
TGCGCCAGCAGGTTGGGGACAGGGGGTGAAAAACTGTTTTTT
CASRLGTGGEKLFF
>TRBJ1-4|TRBV7-2|.|TRBD1
TGTGCCAGCAGCCCCTACGACAGGGGCCGCAGGGATGAAAAACTGTTTTTT
CASSPYDRGRRDEKLFF
>TRBJ1-4|TRBV6-1|.|.
TGTGCCAGCAGTGAAAAAGGGGGTGAAAAACTGTTTTTT
CASSEKGGEKLFF
>TRBJ2-2|TRBV7-3|.|.
TGTGCCAGCAGCCCCTACCAGGTTTCGAACACCGGGGAGCTGTTTTTT
CASSPYQVSNTGELFF
>TRBJ1-5|TRBV6-5|.|.
TGTGCCAGCAGCCCGATTCGGGGTGGGAGGCAGCCCCAGCATTTT
CASSPIRGGRQPQHF
>TRBJ2-7|TRBV6-1|.|.
TGTGCCAGCACCGCCATGGGGAGGGAGCAGTACTTC
CASTAMGREQYF
>TRBJ1-1|TRBV7-2|.|.
TGTGCCAGCAGCTTAGCGCATCAGACGCGGGACACTGAAGCTTTCTTT
CASSLAHQTRDTEAFF
>TRBJ1-6|TRBV7-2|.|TRBD1
TGTGCCAGCAGCTTAAGACAGGGGAATAATTCACCCCTCCACTTT
CASSLRQGNNSPLHF
>TRBJ1-6|TRBV7-3|.|TRBD1
TGTGCCAGCAGCTACACAGGGGTTCCTAATTCACCCCTCCACTTT
CASSYTGVPNSPLHF
>TRBJ2-3|TRBV4-2|.|TRBD2
TGTGCCAGCAGCCAAGATCTTGCTAGCGGGTCGCAGTATTTT
CASSQDLASGSQYF
>TRBJ1-4|TRBV4-2|.|.
TGTGCCAGCAGCCCTTACCCACAGGGAGTAAATGAAAAACTGTTTTTT
CASSPYPQGVNEKLFF
>TRBJ2-7|TRBV7-3|.|.
TGTGCCAGCAGTCTGTGGCAGGACTACGAGCAGTACTTC
CASSLWQDYEQYF
>TRBJ1-2|TRBV5-6|.|TRBD1
TGTGCCAGCAGCGTGGACAGGGACTATGGCTACACCTTC
CASSVDRDYGYTF
>TRBJ1-2|TRBV6-4|.|.
TGTGCCAGCAGTGCAGGCAGAGCTGGTGGTAGCTACACCTTC
CASSAGRAGGSYTF